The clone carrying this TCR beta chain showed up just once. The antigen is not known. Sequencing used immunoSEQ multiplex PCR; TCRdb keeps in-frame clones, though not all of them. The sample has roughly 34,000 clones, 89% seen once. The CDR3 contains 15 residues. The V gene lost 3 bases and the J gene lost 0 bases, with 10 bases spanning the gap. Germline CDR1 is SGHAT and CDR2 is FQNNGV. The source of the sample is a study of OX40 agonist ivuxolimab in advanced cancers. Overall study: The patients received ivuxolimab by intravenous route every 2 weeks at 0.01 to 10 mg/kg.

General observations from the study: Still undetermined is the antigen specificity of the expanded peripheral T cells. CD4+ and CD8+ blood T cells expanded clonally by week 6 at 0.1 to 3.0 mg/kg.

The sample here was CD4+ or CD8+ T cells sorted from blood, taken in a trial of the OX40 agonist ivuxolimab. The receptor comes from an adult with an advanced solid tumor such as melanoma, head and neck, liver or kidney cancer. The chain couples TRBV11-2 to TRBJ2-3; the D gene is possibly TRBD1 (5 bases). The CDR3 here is CASSLAGHSTDTQYF. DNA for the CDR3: TGTGCCAGCAGCTTGGCAGGGCACAGCACAGATACGCAGTATTTT.